Listed below are T cell receptor beta chains from one sample, sequenced in a study of T cells expressing NK-cell markers. TCRdb reprocessed the 5' RACE reads and reports one entry per CDR3 protein, with no DNA. This listing includes 500,000 to 700,000 distinct CDR3 sequences. Sequenced material: blood T cells: a sorted CD56 or NKG2C T cell subset, CD4+ or CD8+ T cells, or bulk PBMC T cells (not recorded which). Every receptor here comes from a man in his late teens or twenties in good health. Each CDR3 is given with its conserved first and last residue. Fields, in order: J gene, CDR3 length, V gene, CDR3 protein.

TRBJ1-2,13,TRBV20-1,CSAREGGESGYTF
TRBJ2-1,18,TRBV12-3/TRBV12-4,CASRSSLLRDKDLYEQFF
TRBJ1-1,12,TRBV12-3/TRBV12-4,CASSSRESEAFF
TRBJ1-5,15,TRBV7-2,CASSPEGQGSQPQHF
TRBJ2-3,16,TRBV11-2,CASSSSPGLGTDTQYF
TRBJ2-1,19,TRBV20-1,CSARAPRRDSKHPWNEQFF
TRBJ2-1,12,TRBV9,CASSGRGEEQFF
TRBJ2-3,14,TRBV7-2,CASSGQIGPDTQYF
TRBJ2-5,14,TRBV5-8,CASSWGQGMETQYF
TRBJ2-1,15,TRBV30,CAWSDGRSSYNEQFF
TRBJ2-1,14,TRBV3-1,CASNKVAGGDEQFF
TRBJ2-5,15,TRBV24-1,CATSDLHRGRETQYF
TRBJ2-1,14,TRBV7-9,CASSLGGSYNEQFF
TRBJ2-7,13,TRBV30,CAWSSTGTGVQYF
TRBJ2-1,12,TRBV6-5,CASNKESGEQFF
TRBJ1-2,15,TRBV7-9,CASSFLSTGDYGYTF
TRBJ2-7,13,TRBV6-2/TRBV6-3,CASFRGPRQEQYF
TRBJ1-2,12,TRBV29-1,CSAPRRGGGYTF
TRBJ1-1,15,TRBV5-1,CASSLGGTENTEAFF
TRBJ2-3,16,TRBV12-3/TRBV12-4,CASRLGVELPTDTQYF
TRBJ2-1,17,TRBV4-2,CASSQLTGLGNPNEQFF
TRBJ1-2,12,TRBV20-1,CSASPTGIGYTF
TRBJ2-1,16,TRBV6-2/TRBV6-3,CASSYLGTSEYNEQFF
TRBJ2-1,13,TRBV15,CATSSAPFNEQFF
TRBJ2-2,14,TRBV20-1,CSARSSGSSGELFF
TRBJ1-1,13,TRBV20-1,CSAAVGAHTEAFF
TRBJ1-6,15,TRBV2,CASSEALGAYSPLHF
TRBJ1-2,12,TRBV25-1,CASGEGSYGYTF
TRBJ2-2,14,TRBV7-9,CASSSNRNTGELFF